A selection of T cell receptor beta chains follows, all from one sample in a study of control samples from healthy donors and cancer patients. The method was immunoSEQ multiplex PCR; TCRdb's version includes in-frame clones alone and lacks a portion of them. The sample carries 170,000 or so clones, about 91% recorded once. Sequenced: blood. The receptors originated from a woman aged 40 to 50 in good health. Each CDR3 is given with its conserved first and last residue. Fields, in order: D gene, J gene, V gene, clone size, CDR3 protein, CDR3 DNA. The D gene is left open where the match is weak. Part of the rows lack a size; the others show once, few, many or a class for expanded clones.

D: NA
J: TRBJ2-6
V: TRBV29-1
size: once
CDR3: CSVDLRKGWAGANVLTF
DNA: TGCAGCGTTGACCTTCGGAAGGGGTGGGCTGGGGCCAACGTCCTGACTTTC

D: TRBD1
J: TRBJ2-1
V: TRBV6-2/TRBV6-3
size: NA
CDR3: CASSSGQGVFPSGNEQFF
DNA: TGTGCCAGCAGTAGCGGACAGGGGGTGTTTCCGTCGGGGAATGAGCAGTTCTTC

D: TRBD1
J: TRBJ1-2
V: TRBV4-1
size: NA
CDR3: CASSQDPGQVYGYTF
DNA: TGCGCCAGCAGCCAAGATCCGGGACAGGTCTATGGCTACACCTTC

D: NA
J: TRBJ1-1
V: TRBV6-5
size: NA
CDR3: CASNQGGNTEAFF
DNA: TGTGCCAGCAACCAAGGGGGGAACACTGAAGCTTTCTTT

D: NA
J: TRBJ2-5
V: TRBV4-2
size: once
CDR3: CASSSTRGGLQETQYF
DNA: TGTGCCAGCAGCTCAACCAGGGGGGGACTCCAAGAGACCCAGTACTTC

D: TRBD1
J: TRBJ2-7
V: TRBV5-6
size: NA
CDR3: CASSAGTGSTYEQYF
DNA: TGTGCCAGCAGCGCCGGGACAGGGAGTACCTACGAGCAGTACTTC

D: NA
J: TRBJ1-3
V: TRBV6-4
size: NA
CDR3: CATRSGNTIYF
DNA: TGTGCCACCCGATCTGGAAACACCATATATTTT

D: TRBD1
J: TRBJ1-2
V: TRBV7-8
size: NA
CDR3: CASSPGTGTLAGYGYTF
DNA: TGTGCCAGCAGCCCCGGGACAGGGACTTTAGCGGGCTATGGCTACACCTTC

D: NA
J: TRBJ1-1
V: TRBV18
size: NA
CDR3: CASSPGRNTEAFF
DNA: TGTGCCAGCTCACCGGGACGGAACACTGAAGCTTTCTTT

D: NA
J: TRBJ1-4
V: TRBV7-2
size: NA
CDR3: CASSSWGMLNEKLFF
DNA: TGTGCCAGCAGTTCCTGGGGTATGCTTAATGAAAAACTGTTTTTT

D: TRBD2
J: TRBJ2-1
V: TRBV10-1
size: NA
CDR3: CASSSGGSYNEQFF
DNA: TGCGCCAGCAGCAGCGGGGGCTCCTACAATGAGCAGTTCTTC

D: NA
J: TRBJ2-1
V: TRBV25-1
size: NA
CDR3: CASRQGSSDEQFF
DNA: TGTGCCAGCAGACAGGGTTCATCCGATGAGCAGTTCTTC

D: NA
J: TRBJ1-1
V: TRBV10-1
size: NA
CDR3: CASSEQVMNTEAFF
DNA: TGCGCCAGCAGTGAGCAGGTCATGAACACTGAAGCTTTCTTT

D: NA
J: TRBJ1-2
V: TRBV11-2
size: NA
CDR3: CASSQQGPPYGYTF
DNA: TGTGCCAGCAGCCAACAGGGCCCCCCTTATGGCTACACCTTC

D: NA
J: TRBJ1-1
V: TRBV10-1
size: NA
CDR3: CASRESGPDTEAFF
DNA: TGCGCCAGCAGAGAGTCCGGGCCTGACACTGAAGCTTTCTTT

D: NA
J: TRBJ1-5
V: TRBV6-1
size: NA
CDR3: CASSEAMTRGQPQHF
DNA: TGTGCCAGCAGTGAAGCTATGACTCGGGGTCAGCCCCAGCATTTT

D: TRBD2
J: TRBJ2-1
V: TRBV28
size: NA
CDR3: CASSLSLAGDNEQFF
DNA: TGTGCCAGCAGTTTAAGTCTAGCGGGGGACAATGAGCAGTTCTTC

D: NA
J: TRBJ2-7
V: TRBV5-1
size: NA
CDR3: CASSLGQNLEQYF
DNA: TGCGCCAGCAGCTTGGGACAGAACCTCGAGCAGTACTTC

D: NA
J: TRBJ1-3
V: TRBV9
size: NA
CDR3: CASSPSEAGNTIYF
DNA: TGTGCCAGCAGCCCATCAGAGGCCGGAAACACCATATATTTT

D: NA
J: TRBJ2-1
V: TRBV18
size: NA
CDR3: CASSPMAYNEQFF
DNA: TGTGCCAGCTCACCAATGGCCTACAATGAGCAGTTCTTC

D: NA
J: TRBJ1-2
V: TRBV13
size: NA
CDR3: CASSLGQSSGYGYTF
DNA: TGTGCCAGCAGCTTAGGACAGAGCTCTGGCTATGGCTACACCTTC

D: NA
J: TRBJ1-5
V: TRBV12-5
size: NA
CDR3: CASGLVIDGGFSNQPQHF
DNA: TGTGCTAGTGGTTTGGTAATCGACGGAGGTTTCAGCAATCAGCCCCAGCATTTT

D: NA
J: TRBJ1-1
V: TRBV6-1
size: few
CDR3: CASSDPDTRNTEAFF
DNA: TGTGCCAGCAGTGACCCTGACACCCGGAACACTGAAGCTTTCTTT

D: NA
J: TRBJ1-2
V: TRBV7-8
size: NA
CDR3: CASSLGPGDGYTF
DNA: TGTGCCAGCAGCTTAGGGCCAGGGGATGGCTACACCTTC

D: NA
J: TRBJ1-2
V: TRBV2
size: NA
CDR3: CASRADNYGYTF
DNA: TGTGCCAGCAGGGCGGATAACTATGGCTACACCTTC